A selection of T cell receptor beta chains follows, all from one sample in a study of blood T cell repertoires in COVID-19. Repertoires were generated with immunoSEQ multiplex PCR, while TCRdb's copy carries only in-frame clones and drops some. The data contain about 90,000 clones, around three quarters of them seen just once; the ten biggest clones take up roughly 7.3%. The sequencing input was peripheral blood. Every receptor here comes from a man between 65 and 85 years old with acute or convalescent COVID-19. Each CDR3 is given with its conserved first and last residue. The order of the fields is V gene, D gene, clone size, J gene, CDR3 protein, CDR3 DNA. The D gene is left open where the match is weak. The listing skips clone size in some rows; elsewhere it reads once, few, many or a size class.

V: TRBV5-6; D: NA; size: NA; J: TRBJ1-4; CDR3: CASSLGATVINEKLFF; DNA: TGTGCCAGCAGCTTGGGGGCGACGGTGATTAATGAAAAACTGTTTTTT
V: TRBV4-2; D: TRBD2; size: NA; J: TRBJ2-2; CDR3: CASSQQAAGGRTGELFF; DNA: TGTGCCAGCAGCCAACAGGCAGCGGGGGGGCGCACCGGGGAGCTGTTTTTT
V: TRBV5-1; D: TRBD2; size: NA; J: TRBJ2-5; CDR3: CASSLSSGGNQETQYF; DNA: TGCGCCAGCAGCTTATCTAGCGGGGGGAACCAAGAGACCCAGTACTTC
V: TRBV7-9; D: TRBD1; size: NA; J: TRBJ1-1; CDR3: CASSLIEGGQGNTEAFF; DNA: TGTGCCAGCAGCTTAATAGAGGGGGGACAGGGGAACACTGAAGCTTTCTTT
V: TRBV27; D: NA; size: NA; J: TRBJ2-6; CDR3: CASSLSSFGGLSGANVLTF; DNA: TGTGCCAGCAGTTTATCGAGTTTCGGGGGGCTCTCTGGGGCCAACGTCCTGACTTTC
V: TRBV9; D: TRBD1; size: NA; J: TRBJ1-1; CDR3: CASSVTGGTEAFF; DNA: TGTGCCAGCAGCGTAACAGGGGGCACTGAAGCTTTCTTT
V: TRBV7-9; D: NA; size: NA; J: TRBJ2-2; CDR3: CASSYSPFQGWTDTGELFF; DNA: TGTGCCAGCAGCTACTCACCCTTCCAGGGATGGACCGACACCGGGGAGCTGTTTTTT
V: TRBV7-3; D: TRBD2; size: once; J: TRBJ2-3; CDR3: CASSRLAGTDTQYF; DNA: TGTGCCAGCAGCCGACTAGCGGGGACAGATACGCAGTATTTT
V: TRBV28; D: NA; size: NA; J: TRBJ1-1; CDR3: CASSLGREAFF; DNA: TGTGCCAGCAGTTTGGGGAGAGAAGCTTTCTTT
V: TRBV7-9; D: TRBD2; size: NA; J: TRBJ2-3; CDR3: CASSSPSGFNTDTQYF; DNA: TGTGCCAGCAGCTCCCCTAGCGGTTTCAACACAGATACGCAGTATTTT
V: TRBV6-2/TRBV6-3; D: TRBD2; size: once; J: TRBJ2-1; CDR3: CASSYRAGEKINEQFF; DNA: TGTGCCAGCAGTTATCGAGCGGGAGAAAAAATCAATGAGCAGTTCTTC
V: TRBV27; D: TRBD2; size: NA; J: TRBJ2-3; CDR3: CASRAGTSWTDTQYF; DNA: TGTGCCAGCCGGGCCGGGACTAGCTGGACAGATACGCAGTATTTT
V: TRBV28; D: TRBD1; size: NA; J: TRBJ1-2; CDR3: CASSLQGVGGYTF; DNA: TGTGCCAGCAGTCTCCAGGGGGTTGGTGGCTACACCTTC
V: TRBV3-1/TRBV3-2; D: TRBD1; size: NA; J: TRBJ1-1; CDR3: CASEEQGGTEAFF; DNA: TGTGCCAGCGAGGAACAGGGGGGAACTGAAGCTTTCTTT
V: TRBV10-3; D: TRBD1; size: NA; J: TRBJ1-1; CDR3: CAISPSPGTGEAFF; DNA: TGTGCCATCAGTCCATCACCCGGGACAGGGGAAGCTTTCTTT
V: TRBV19; D: TRBD2; size: NA; J: TRBJ2-1; CDR3: CASSTGLAYNEQFF; DNA: TGTGCCAGTAGTACCGGACTAGCTTACAATGAGCAGTTCTTC
V: TRBV11-1; D: NA; size: NA; J: TRBJ1-1; CDR3: CASSLGARAGTEAFF; DNA: TGTGCCAGCAGCTTAGGCGCCAGGGCCGGCACTGAAGCTTTCTTT
V: TRBV6-4; D: TRBD1; size: NA; J: TRBJ2-6; CDR3: CASGSGGSGANVLTF; DNA: TGTGCCAGCGGGTCAGGGGGATCTGGGGCCAACGTCCTGACTTTC
V: TRBV6-5; D: NA; size: NA; J: TRBJ1-1; CDR3: CASRTLDSGDPEAFF; DNA: TGTGCCAGCAGGACTTTAGACAGCGGGGATCCTGAAGCTTTCTTT
V: TRBV27; D: NA; size: once; J: TRBJ2-3; CDR3: CASSLSGGSSTDTQYF; DNA: TGTGCCAGCAGTCTTAGCGGAGGTAGTAGCACAGATACGCAGTATTTT
V: TRBV29-1; D: TRBD1; size: NA; J: TRBJ2-2; CDR3: CSVADREDTGELFF; DNA: TGCAGCGTTGCGGACAGGGAAGACACCGGGGAGCTGTTTTTT
V: TRBV30; D: NA; size: NA; J: TRBJ2-5; CDR3: CAWSPDSQETQYF; DNA: TGTGCCTGGAGTCCCGATAGCCAAGAGACCCAGTACTTC
V: TRBV5-1; D: TRBD1; size: NA; J: TRBJ2-1; CDR3: CASSPGQGVNEQFF; DNA: TGCGCCAGCAGCCCCGGACAGGGGGTGAATGAGCAGTTCTTC
V: TRBV7-9; D: TRBD2; size: NA; J: TRBJ2-1; CDR3: CASSLAGGRDNEQFF; DNA: TGTGCCAGCAGCTTAGCTGGCGGGAGGGACAATGAGCAGTTCTTC
V: TRBV27; D: NA; size: NA; J: TRBJ1-5; CDR3: CASSLGSGPNQPQHF; DNA: TGTGCCAGCAGTTTGGGCAGCGGGCCAAATCAGCCCCAGCATTTT
V: TRBV18; D: NA; size: NA; J: TRBJ2-3; CDR3: CASSPKFPDTQYF; DNA: TGTGCCAGCTCACCCAAATTCCCAGATACGCAGTATTTT
V: TRBV30; D: NA; size: NA; J: TRBJ2-2; CDR3: CAWKRENTGELFF; DNA: TGTGCCTGGAAGCGCGAGAACACCGGGGAGCTGTTTTTT
V: TRBV9; D: NA; size: once; J: TRBJ2-2; CDR3: CASSVVAQGYTGELFF; DNA: TGTGCCAGCAGCGTAGTGGCACAGGGATACACCGGGGAGCTGTTTTTT
V: TRBV5-6; D: NA; size: few; J: TRBJ1-5; CDR3: CASSFRDQPQHF; DNA: TGTGCCAGCAGCTTTCGCGATCAGCCCCAGCATTTT
V: TRBV29-1; D: TRBD2; size: NA; J: TRBJ2-2; CDR3: CSVEDPRTSGAGELFF; DNA: TGCAGCGTTGAAGATCCGAGGACTAGCGGAGCCGGGGAGCTGTTTTTT
V: TRBV7-2; D: NA; size: NA; J: TRBJ1-5; CDR3: CASSFSRSGNQPQHF; DNA: TGTGCCAGCAGCTTCAGTCGATCAGGCAATCAGCCCCAGCATTTT
V: TRBV11-2; D: TRBD1; size: NA; J: TRBJ1-1; CDR3: CASSLVNRGLSEAFF; DNA: TGTGCCAGCAGCTTAGTAAACAGGGGCCTATCTGAAGCTTTCTTT
V: TRBV6-5; D: TRBD1; size: NA; J: TRBJ2-3; CDR3: CASSPGTGETDTQYF; DNA: TGTGCCAGCAGTCCCGGGACAGGGGAGACAGATACGCAGTATTTT
V: TRBV15; D: NA; size: few; J: TRBJ1-5; CDR3: CATSRSNQPQHF; DNA: TGTGCCACCAGCCGGTCGAATCAGCCCCAGCATTTT
V: TRBV29-1; D: TRBD1; size: NA; J: TRBJ1-2; CDR3: CSVDKTGTGLTSGYTF; DNA: TGCAGCGTGGACAAGACCGGGACAGGCCTCACCAGTGGCTACACCTTC
V: TRBV5-1; D: NA; size: NA; J: TRBJ2-5; CDR3: CASSLAGGQKETQYF; DNA: TGCGCCAGCAGCTTGGCGGGGGGCCAGAAAGAGACCCAGTACTTC
V: TRBV18; D: TRBD2; size: NA; J: TRBJ2-1; CDR3: CASSLAGSSYNEQFF; DNA: TGTGCCAGCTCGCTAGCGGGGAGCTCCTACAATGAGCAGTTCTTC
V: TRBV19; D: NA; size: NA; J: TRBJ2-3; CDR3: CASSRIGTGLGDTQYF; DNA: TGTGCCAGTAGTAGAATCGGGACTGGCCTGGGAGATACGCAGTATTTT
V: TRBV15; D: NA; size: NA; J: TRBJ1-5; CDR3: CATSIRDSDNQPQHF; DNA: TGTGCCACCAGCATCCGGGACTCTGACAATCAGCCCCAGCATTTT
V: TRBV14; D: NA; size: NA; J: TRBJ2-6; CDR3: CASSPRRAGGTPGGANVLTF; DNA: TGTGCCAGCAGCCCCAGGCGGGCGGGCGGTACTCCAGGTGGGGCCAACGTCCTGACTTTC
V: TRBV6-4; D: NA; size: few; J: TRBJ1-1; CDR3: CASSDSFRTENTEAFF; DNA: TGTGCCAGCAGTGACTCTTTCCGGACAGAAAACACTGAAGCTTTCTTT
V: TRBV19; D: NA; size: NA; J: TRBJ1-5; CDR3: CASSIVGDSNQPQHF; DNA: TGTGCCAGTAGTATTGTGGGAGATAGCAATCAGCCCCAGCATTTT
V: TRBV29-1; D: NA; size: once; J: TRBJ2-1; CDR3: CSVEDVLTTGEQFF; DNA: TGCAGCGTTGAAGATGTCCTTACCACGGGAGAGCAGTTCTTC
V: TRBV6-5; D: NA; size: NA; J: TRBJ1-5; CDR3: CASSLDRTLSNQPQHF; DNA: TGTGCCAGCAGTTTGGACAGAACCCTTAGCAATCAGCCCCAGCATTTT
V: TRBV5-6; D: NA; size: NA; J: TRBJ1-1; CDR3: CASSLTSGLGHTEAFF; DNA: TGTGCCAGCAGCTTGACGTCCGGGTTGGGGCATACTGAAGCTTTCTTT
V: TRBV14; D: NA; size: once; J: TRBJ2-6; CDR3: CASSQDPGGGSGANVLTF; DNA: TGTGCCAGCAGCCAAGATCCAGGGGGAGGCTCTGGGGCCAACGTCCTGACTTTC
V: TRBV6-5; D: NA; size: NA; J: TRBJ1-5; CDR3: CASSYDRTYQPQHF; DNA: TGTGCCAGCAGTTACGACAGAACTTATCAGCCCCAGCATTTT
V: TRBV11-2; D: NA; size: NA; J: TRBJ2-5; CDR3: CASSLYAGSGIILETQYF; DNA: TGTGCCAGCAGCCTCTATGCCGGGTCGGGTATAATCTTAGAGACCCAGTACTTC
V: TRBV6-5; D: TRBD1; size: NA; J: TRBJ2-1; CDR3: CASSSTGGGSNEQFF; DNA: TGTGCCAGCAGTTCAACAGGGGGAGGTAGCAATGAGCAGTTCTTC
V: TRBV7-3; D: TRBD1; size: NA; J: TRBJ2-1; CDR3: CASRSGGSYNEQFF; DNA: TGTGCCAGCAGGTCAGGGGGCTCCTACAATGAGCAGTTCTTC
V: TRBV25-1; D: NA; size: NA; J: TRBJ1-1; CDR3: CASSGPGRGTEAFF; DNA: TGTGCCAGCAGTGGGCCAGGGCGGGGGACTGAAGCTTTCTTT
V: TRBV2; D: TRBD1; size: few; J: TRBJ1-5; CDR3: CASWTGSNSNQPQHF; DNA: TGTGCCAGTTGGACAGGGAGTAATAGCAATCAGCCCCAGCATTTT
V: TRBV3-1/TRBV3-2; D: TRBD1; size: NA; J: TRBJ1-2; CDR3: CATTGGGGYTF; DNA: TGTGCCACTACAGGGGGAGGTGGCTACACCTTC
V: TRBV6-5; D: NA; size: NA; J: TRBJ2-3; CDR3: CASSYGIAASTDTQYF; DNA: TGTGCCAGCAGTTACGGAATAGCGGCTAGCACAGATACGCAGTATTTT